This TCR beta chain emerged from a study of technical replicates of blood from a few donors. The germline CDR1 and CDR2 sequences are SGDLS and YYNGEE. The V and J ends lost 0 bases and 2 bases, in that order; junction bases with no gene match: 7. This CDR3 has 16 residues. The data were produced by immunoSEQ multiplex PCR, yet TCRdb's version contains in-frame clones alone and is incomplete. This table holds about 100,000 clones, 95% found once. The J gene is TRBJ2-7, the V gene TRBV9; 8 positions agree with TRBD2. Sequenced: T cells isolated from PBMCs. The source is a human donor in good health. The CDR3, as DNA: TGTGCCAGCAGCGTAGGGGTTTCGGGGGGGCCCTACGAGCAGTACTTC. It is translated as CASSVGVSGGPYEQYF.